The clone carrying this T cell receptor beta chain was recorded once. The target antigen is unknown. Assay: immunoSEQ multiplex PCR; the TCRdb copy retains only in-frame clones and omits some. This table holds roughly 150,000 clones, 90% to 95% found once. Germline V lookup: CDR1 MGHRA, CDR2 YSYEKL. V gave up 7 bases and J gave up 1 base, with 14 bases separating them. CDR3 length equals 14 residues. These data belong to a study of T cell responses to AZD1222 COVID-19 vaccine. Across the whole study: Recipients boosted at about 4 weeks or about 12 weeks are pooled. Whole-study findings and limits: It should be noted that donors were predominantly white British and more often female, and clonal diversity was possibly underestimated. At baseline, just 5 or 6 AZD1222 recipients tested seropositive.

The TCR comes from an adult in good health. The rearrangement links TRBV4-1 to TRBJ2-7; D is perhaps TRBD1 (5 bases). The sample consisted of peripheral blood, taken on day 0 of AZD1222 vaccination. The CDR3 sequence: CASTPETASYEQYF. The CDR3 DNA follows: TGCGCCAGCACCCCCGAGACAGCATCCTACGAGCAGTACTTC.